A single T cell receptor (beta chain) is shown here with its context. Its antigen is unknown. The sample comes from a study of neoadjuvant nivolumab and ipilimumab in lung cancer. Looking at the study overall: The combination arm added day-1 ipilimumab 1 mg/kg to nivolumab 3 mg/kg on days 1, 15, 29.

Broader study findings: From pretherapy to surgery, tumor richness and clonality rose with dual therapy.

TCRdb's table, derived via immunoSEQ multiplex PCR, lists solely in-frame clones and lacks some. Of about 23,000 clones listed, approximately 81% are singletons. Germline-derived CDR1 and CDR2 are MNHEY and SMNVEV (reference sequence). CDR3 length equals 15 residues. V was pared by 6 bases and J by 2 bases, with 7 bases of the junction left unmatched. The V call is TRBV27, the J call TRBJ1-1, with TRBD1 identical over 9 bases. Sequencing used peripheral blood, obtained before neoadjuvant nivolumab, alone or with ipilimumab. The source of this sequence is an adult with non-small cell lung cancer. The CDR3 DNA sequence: TGTGCCAGCAGGCTTTACAGGGGGCCCAACACTGAAGCTTTCTTT. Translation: CASRLYRGPNTEAFF.